This TCR beta chain was captured in a study of T cell responses to AZD1222 COVID-19 vaccine. Study observations and caveats: Within unmutated variant regions lay the reported targets of nearly half of spike-specific TCRs.

CDR3 length equals 17 residues. V gave up 5 bases and J gave up 0 bases; unmatched junction bases: 6. CDR1 and CDR2 (germline): SGHRS, YFSETQ. The data were produced by immunoSEQ multiplex PCR, yet TCRdb's version contains in-frame clones alone and is incomplete. The data contain 100,000 or so clones, 85% to 90% of them singletons. A note on this clone: Its specificity is unknown.

This chain uses TRBV5-1 with TRBJ2-6; 9 positions agree with TRBD2. The receptor's source is an adult in good health. The starting material was peripheral blood, obtained on day 0 of AZD1222 vaccination. CDR3 in amino acids: CASSLAGVGSGANVLTF. DNA for the CDR3: TGCGCCAGCAGTTTAGCGGGAGTTGGCTCTGGGGCCAACGTCCTGACTTTC.